The clone carrying this TCR beta chain was seen at least ten times. What was amplified from RNA transcripts were TCR beta CDR3 regions. Using the HTBI primer set, a first-round RT-PCR was run on the TCR CDR3. TCRdb independently ran MiXCR on the multiplex PCR reads; one entry per CDR3 protein. The sample lists about 360,000 distinct CDR3 sequences, 13% seen once, with about 9.1% in the top ten. The germline gives CDR1 GTSNPN, CDR2 SVGIG (reference sequence). Trimming took 2 bases from V and 1 from J; bases not matched to a gene: 11. This CDR3 spans 18 amino acids. This record belongs to a study of T cells in Graves' hyperthyroidism and ophthalmopathy.

This chain links TRBV30 with TRBJ2-1; 10 nucleotides align to TRBD2. Sample: blood. The receptor was derived from a woman aged 18-29 years with Graves' hyperthyroidism. CDR3 nucleotide sequence: TGTGCCTGGAGTAAAGAGGTCAGCGGGAGGGCTTCCTACAATGAGCAGTTCTTC. The encoded protein is CAWSKEVSGRASYNEQFF.